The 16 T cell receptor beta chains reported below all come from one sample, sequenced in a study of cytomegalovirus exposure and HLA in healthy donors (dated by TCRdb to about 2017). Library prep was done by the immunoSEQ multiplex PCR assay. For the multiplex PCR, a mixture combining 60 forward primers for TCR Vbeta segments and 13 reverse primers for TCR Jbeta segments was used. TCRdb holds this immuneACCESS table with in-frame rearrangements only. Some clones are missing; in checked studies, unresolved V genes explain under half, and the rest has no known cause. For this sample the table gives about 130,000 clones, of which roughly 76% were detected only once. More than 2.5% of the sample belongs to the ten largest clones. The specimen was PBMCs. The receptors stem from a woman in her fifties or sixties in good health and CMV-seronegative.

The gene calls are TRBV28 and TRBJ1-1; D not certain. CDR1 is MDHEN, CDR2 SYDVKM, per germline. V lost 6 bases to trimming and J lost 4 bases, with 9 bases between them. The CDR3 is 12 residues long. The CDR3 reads CASSNYGTEAFF. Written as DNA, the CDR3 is TGTGCCAGCAGCAATTACGGCACTGAAGCTTTCTTT.

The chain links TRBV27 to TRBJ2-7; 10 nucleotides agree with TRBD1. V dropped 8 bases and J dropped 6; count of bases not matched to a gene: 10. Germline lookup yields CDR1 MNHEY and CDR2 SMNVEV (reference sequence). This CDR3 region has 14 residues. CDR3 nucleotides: TGTGCCAGCCATATGACCGGGACAGGGGCCGAGCAGTACTTC. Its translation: CASHMTGTGAEQYF.

The CDR3 sequence: CASSLLAANTDTQYF. CDR3 coding DNA: TGTGCCAGCAGCTTACTAGCGGCAAACACAGATACGCAGTATTTT. This chain connects TRBV5-6 to TRBJ2-3, with TRBD2 matching 8 bases. J was trimmed by 2 bases and V by 2 bases; bases with no gene match: 4. This CDR3 has 15 residues. Germline CDR1 reads SGHDT; CDR2 reads YYEEEE.

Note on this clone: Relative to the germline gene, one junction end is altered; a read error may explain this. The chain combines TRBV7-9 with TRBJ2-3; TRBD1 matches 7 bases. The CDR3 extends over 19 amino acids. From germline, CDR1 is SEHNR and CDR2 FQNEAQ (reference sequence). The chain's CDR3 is CSSSLDARIGDRRTDTQYF. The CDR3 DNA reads TGTTCCAGCAGCTTAGACGCTCGCATCGGGGACAGACGCACAGATACGCAGTATTTT. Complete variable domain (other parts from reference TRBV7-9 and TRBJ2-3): DTGVSQNPRHKITKRGQNVTFRCDPISEHNRLYWYRQTLGQGPEFLTYFQNEAQLEKSRLLSDRFSAERPKGSFSTLEIQRTEQGDSAMYLCSSSLDARIGDRRTDTQYFGPGTRLTVL.

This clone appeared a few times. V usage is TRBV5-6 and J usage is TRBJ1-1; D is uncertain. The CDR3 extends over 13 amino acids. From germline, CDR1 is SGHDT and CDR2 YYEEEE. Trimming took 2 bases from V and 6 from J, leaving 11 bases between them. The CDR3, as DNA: TGTGCCAGCAGCTTTACCGGGTCCGCTGAAGCTTTCTTT. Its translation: CASSFTGSAEAFF.

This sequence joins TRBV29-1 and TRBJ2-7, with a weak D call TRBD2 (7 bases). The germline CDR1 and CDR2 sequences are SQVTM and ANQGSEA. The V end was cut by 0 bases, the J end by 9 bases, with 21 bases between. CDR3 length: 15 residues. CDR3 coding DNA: TGCAGCGTTGAAGATCTGGCGGGGGACACCCACGGGCAGTACTTC. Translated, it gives CSVEDLAGDTHGQYF.

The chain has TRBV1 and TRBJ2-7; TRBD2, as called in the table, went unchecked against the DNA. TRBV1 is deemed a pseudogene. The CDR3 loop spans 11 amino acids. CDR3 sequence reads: CTSSPTSEQYF. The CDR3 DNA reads TGCACCAGCAGCCCTACTTCTGAGCAGTACTTC.

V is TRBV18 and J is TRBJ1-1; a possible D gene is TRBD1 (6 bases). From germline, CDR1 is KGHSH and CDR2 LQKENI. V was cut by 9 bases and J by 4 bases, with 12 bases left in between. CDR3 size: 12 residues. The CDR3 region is CASTKGGTEAFF. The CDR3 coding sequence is TGTGCCAGTACTAAAGGGGGCACTGAAGCTTTCTTT.

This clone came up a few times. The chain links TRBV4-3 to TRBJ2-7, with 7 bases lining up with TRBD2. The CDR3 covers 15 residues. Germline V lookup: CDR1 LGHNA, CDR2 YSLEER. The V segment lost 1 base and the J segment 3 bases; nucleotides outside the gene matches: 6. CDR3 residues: CASSQGRDYFYEQYF. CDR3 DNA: TGCGCCAGCAGCCAAGGGCGGGACTACTTCTACGAGCAGTACTTC.

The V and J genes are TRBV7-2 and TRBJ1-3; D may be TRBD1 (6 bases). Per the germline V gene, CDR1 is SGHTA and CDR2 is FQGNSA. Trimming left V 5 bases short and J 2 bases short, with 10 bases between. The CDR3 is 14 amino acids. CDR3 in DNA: TGTGCCAGCAGCCCCGGGACAACTGGAAACACCATATATTTT. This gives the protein CASSPGTTGNTIYF.

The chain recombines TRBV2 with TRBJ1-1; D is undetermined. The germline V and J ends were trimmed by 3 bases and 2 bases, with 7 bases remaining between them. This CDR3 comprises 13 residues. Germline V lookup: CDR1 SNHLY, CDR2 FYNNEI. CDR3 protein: CASSDGPNTEAFF. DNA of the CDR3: TGTGCCAGCAGTGATGGGCCCAACACTGAAGCTTTCTTT.

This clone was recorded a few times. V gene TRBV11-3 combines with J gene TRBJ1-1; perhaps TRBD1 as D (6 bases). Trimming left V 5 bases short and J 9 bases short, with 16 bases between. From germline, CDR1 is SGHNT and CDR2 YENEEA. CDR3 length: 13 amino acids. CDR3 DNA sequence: TGTGCCAGCAGCCAAAATTCAGGGGTTAAAGCTTTCTTT. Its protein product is CASSQNSGVKAFF.

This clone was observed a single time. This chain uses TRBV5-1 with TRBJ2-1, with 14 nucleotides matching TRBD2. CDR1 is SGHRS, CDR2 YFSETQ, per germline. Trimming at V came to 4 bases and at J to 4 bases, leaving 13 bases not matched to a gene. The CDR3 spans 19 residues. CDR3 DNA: TGCGCCAGCAGCATTGGACGGGGACTAGCGGGAGTTAAGTACAATGAGCAGTTCTTC. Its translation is CASSIGRGLAGVKYNEQFF. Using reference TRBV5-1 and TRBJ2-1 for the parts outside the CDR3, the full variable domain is KAGVTQTPRYLIKTRGQQVTLSCSPISGHRSVSWYQQTPGQGLQFLFEYFSETQRNKGNFPGRFSGRQFSNSRSEMNVSTLELGDSALYLCASSIGRGLAGVKYNEQFFGPGTRLTVL.

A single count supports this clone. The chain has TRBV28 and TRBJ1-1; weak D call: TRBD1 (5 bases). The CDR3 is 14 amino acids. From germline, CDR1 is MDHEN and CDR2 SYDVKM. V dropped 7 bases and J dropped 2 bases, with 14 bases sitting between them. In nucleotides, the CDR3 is TGTGCCAGCAATCCCGGAGGGGTTAACACTGAAGCTTTCTTT. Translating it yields CASNPGGVNTEAFF.

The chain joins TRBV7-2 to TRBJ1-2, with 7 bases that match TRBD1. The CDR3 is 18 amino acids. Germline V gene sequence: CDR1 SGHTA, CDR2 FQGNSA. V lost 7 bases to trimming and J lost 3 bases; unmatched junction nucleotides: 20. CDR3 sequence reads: CASTRTLFGRGPDYGYTF. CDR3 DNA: TGTGCCAGCACCCGGACCCTCTTCGGGAGGGGGCCTGACTATGGCTACACCTTC.

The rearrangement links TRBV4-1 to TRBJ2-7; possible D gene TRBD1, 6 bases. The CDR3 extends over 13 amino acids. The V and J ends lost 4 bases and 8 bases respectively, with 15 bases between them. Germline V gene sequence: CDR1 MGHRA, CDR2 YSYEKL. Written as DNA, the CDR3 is TGCGCCAGCAGCCCGGGTCCCAGGGGCCAGCAGTACTTC. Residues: CASSPGPRGQQYF.